The rows below give T cell receptor beta chains drawn from one sample of a study of siplizumab effects on memory and regulatory T cells. Assay: immunoSEQ multiplex PCR; the TCRdb copy retains only in-frame clones and omits some. The sample lists roughly 100,000 clones; 90% to 95% were seen once. The sequencing input was CD4+ T cells sorted from blood. The receptors come from a human donor in good health. CDR3s leave out the opening cysteine and the closing phenylalanine or tryptophan. Each record gives: V gene, clone size, J gene, CDR3 protein. Where a row states a size, it is once, few, many or the class of an expanded clone; other rows omit it.

V: TRBV10-3
size: few
J: TRBJ1-1
CDR3: AIGQLKSPEAF

V: TRBV28
size: NA
J: TRBJ2-3
CDR3: ASKDVGALLTDTQY

V: TRBV7-9
size: NA
J: TRBJ1-4
CDR3: ASSSHGSNEKLF

V: TRBV6-5
size: NA
J: TRBJ1-1
CDR3: AIKADTEAF

V: TRBV6-1
size: NA
J: TRBJ2-7
CDR3: ASSEALVLYTYEQY

V: TRBV11-2
size: NA
J: TRBJ1-2
CDR3: ASSSVLGQNGYT

V: TRBV14
size: NA
J: TRBJ2-1
CDR3: ASSQAGTF

V: TRBV18
size: NA
J: TRBJ2-1
CDR3: ASSPGPIYNEQF

V: TRBV19
size: NA
J: TRBJ1-5
CDR3: ASSFGGVSYSNQPQH

V: TRBV5-5
size: NA
J: TRBJ1-4
CDR3: ASSLGQSNEKLF

V: TRBV6-1
size: NA
J: TRBJ2-7
CDR3: ASTLGTSGTYEQY

V: TRBV7-2
size: NA
J: TRBJ2-1
CDR3: ASSLEYGVKQMDEQF

V: TRBV5-1
size: few
J: TRBJ2-5
CDR3: ASSTGGGDVETQY

V: TRBV11-1
size: NA
J: TRBJ2-7
CDR3: ASSQITGFYEQY

V: TRBV6-5
size: NA
J: TRBJ1-1
CDR3: ASESRVIGTEAF

V: TRBV5-1
size: NA
J: TRBJ2-5
CDR3: ASSTPQETQY

V: TRBV28
size: once
J: TRBJ2-7
CDR3: ASSPWVRTEYEQY

V: TRBV5-1
size: NA
J: TRBJ1-2
CDR3: ASSLLGTGNYGYT

V: TRBV5-1
size: NA
J: TRBJ1-5
CDR3: AGSLGGTYNQPQH

V: TRBV4-2
size: NA
J: TRBJ2-1
CDR3: ASSPQGAFGRAYNEQF

V: TRBV28
size: NA
J: TRBJ2-3
CDR3: ASSFGSRISPTDTQY

V: TRBV29-1
size: NA
J: TRBJ1-2
CDR3: SFLSRPPEAGYT

V: TRBV30
size: NA
J: TRBJ1-2
CDR3: AWSTRPDRGYT

V: TRBV21-1
size: NA
J: TRBJ2-2
CDR3: ASSEGTRPTGELF

V: TRBV28
size: NA
J: TRBJ1-5
CDR3: ASIPGTASNQPQH

V: TRBV23-1
size: NA
J: TRBJ2-5
CDR3: ASSQLADGETQY

V: TRBV30
size: NA
J: TRBJ2-7
CDR3: AWNRGGLPYEQY

V: TRBV6-4
size: NA
J: TRBJ1-1
CDR3: ASSDSSLGAGKGTEAF

V: TRBV29-1
size: NA
J: TRBJ2-4
CDR3: SVASGRDSPNIQY

V: TRBV6-1
size: NA
J: TRBJ2-7
CDR3: ASLWDLGYEQY

V: TRBV18
size: NA
J: TRBJ2-7
CDR3: ASSPDRGKVGEQY

V: TRBV6-4
size: NA
J: TRBJ2-1
CDR3: ASSDYYSGRADEQF

V: TRBV18
size: NA
J: TRBJ1-5
CDR3: ASSPGGYSNQPQH

V: TRBV19
size: NA
J: TRBJ2-7
CDR3: ASRGANTGEQY

V: TRBV7-3
size: NA
J: TRBJ2-1
CDR3: ASSLMSGVYNEQF

V: TRBV5-1
size: NA
J: TRBJ2-3
CDR3: ASRLQGARTDTQY

V: TRBV4-1
size: NA
J: TRBJ2-3
CDR3: ASSQTGTSVSTDTQY

V: TRBV5-1
size: NA
J: NA
CDR3: ASSLESSPGAEQY

V: TRBV6-5
size: NA
J: TRBJ1-2
CDR3: ASSKLFTNNYGYT

V: TRBV18
size: NA
J: TRBJ1-2
CDR3: ASSPLSDRADGYT

V: TRBV5-1
size: NA
J: TRBJ1-2
CDR3: ASSSTWSGAYT

V: TRBV5-6
size: NA
J: TRBJ1-5
CDR3: ASSPAGRGDQPQH

V: TRBV28
size: NA
J: TRBJ1-5
CDR3: ASRSTGHSSQPQH

V: TRBV19
size: NA
J: TRBJ2-1
CDR3: ASSMVGYSGNEQF

V: TRBV4-1
size: NA
J: TRBJ2-3
CDR3: ASSHSGRAGTDTQY

V: TRBV20-1
size: NA
J: TRBJ1-1
CDR3: SASRSNEAF

V: TRBV19
size: NA
J: TRBJ2-7
CDR3: ASRGWTSNNYEQY

V: TRBV11-2
size: NA
J: TRBJ2-3
CDR3: ASGTGGGTDTQY

V: TRBV6-1
size: NA
J: TRBJ1-5
CDR3: ASSDSGQRNQPQH

V: TRBV6-6
size: NA
J: TRBJ1-3
CDR3: ASSSDRRSGNTIY

V: TRBV7-9
size: NA
J: TRBJ2-7
CDR3: ASSLVNGGAYEQY

V: TRBV19
size: NA
J: TRBJ1-2
CDR3: ASSPTGGVSSYGYT

V: TRBV5-4
size: NA
J: TRBJ2-7
CDR3: ASSLGGGGKDEQY

V: TRBV28
size: NA
J: TRBJ2-3
CDR3: ASWPASGRVTDTQY

V: TRBV7-2
size: NA
J: TRBJ2-5
CDR3: ASSPRGDQETQY